This entry lists 5 T cell receptor beta chains sequenced from one sample in a study of neurological immune-mediated disorders. TCRdb reanalysed the 5' RACE reads using MiXCR and keeps one entry per CDR3 protein. Here the sample spans about 62,000 distinct CDR3 sequences, 3.5% to 4.5% being singletons. Sample: PBMCs. These receptors were taken from a woman between 45 and 65 years old with multiple sclerosis.

Ten or more counts support this clonotype. The V and J genes are TRBV12-3 or TRBV12-4 and TRBJ2-1; D not certain. CDR3 size: 12 residues. The V gene lost 6 bases and the J gene lost 7 bases, with 10 bases spanning the gap. CDR3: CASSPDGNEQFF. The CDR3 nucleotides are TGTGCCAGCAGCCCCGACGGTAATGAGCAGTTCTTC.

V usage is TRBV4-3 and J usage is TRBJ2-2; TRBD1 matches 7 bases. This CDR3 is built from 16 residues. Trimming at V came to 3 bases and at J to 2 bases, leaving 6 bases not matched to a gene. Germline loops: CDR1 LGHNA, CDR2 YSLEER. CDR3 in DNA: TGCGCCAGCAGCCACGGGACAGCTCGAAACACCGGGGAGCTGTTTTTT. Residues: CASSHGTARNTGELFF.

Concerning this clonotype: A much larger clone lies one base from this, so it may be a read error. The chain employs TRBV5-1 and TRBJ1-4; unclear D gene. Between the trimmed V and J ends, which lost 6 bases and 4 bases, there was a span of 13 bases. This CDR3 has 14 amino acids. Germline V gene data show CDR1 as SGHRS and CDR2 as YFSETQ. In DNA, the CDR3 is TGCGCCAGCACGTCGGGAAACTTTAATGAAAAACTGTTTTTT. It specifies CASTSGNFNEKLFF.

The table lists this clonotype with many counts. The chain recombines TRBV20-1 with TRBJ2-1, with no clear D. Trimming took off 1 base at V and 10 bases at J, with 14 bases between the two ends. There are 13 residues in the CDR3. The germline gives CDR1 DFQATT, CDR2 SNEGSKA (reference sequence). The CDR3 DNA reads as TGCAGTGCTAGAGTCAACTCCTTCATGGAGCAGTTCTTC. The encoded protein is CSARVNSFMEQFF.

This clonotype was detected many times. This chain uses TRBV29-1 with TRBJ1-5, with 8 bases matching TRBD1. Losses at the gene ends were 6 bases for V and 5 bases for J; bases not matched to a gene: 6. The CDR3 covers 13 residues. Germline loops: CDR1 SQVTM, CDR2 ANQGSEA. CDR3 nucleotide sequence: TGCAGCGTCGTAGACAGGGGCGATCAGCCCCAGCATTTT. This gives the protein CSVVDRGDQPQHF.